Listed below are T cell receptor beta chains from one sample, sequenced in a study of PD-1 blockade in classical Hodgkin lymphoma. TCRdb's copy holds only in-frame clones and misses some; the assay was immunoSEQ multiplex PCR. The table records roughly 70,000 clones, over 70% of them present only once. The material was peripheral blood mononuclear cells (PBMCs), obtained before the second cycle of nivolumab. These receptors came from a human donor with classical Hodgkin lymphoma. CDR3s include the opening cysteine and the closing phenylalanine or tryptophan. Fields, in order: clone size, J gene, V gene, D gene, CDR3 protein, CDR3 DNA. The D gene is left open where the match is weak. Where a row states a size, it is once, few, many or the class of an expanded clone; other rows omit it.

abundance: NA
j_gene: TRBJ1-3
v_gene: TRBV4-1
d_gene: TRBD1
CDR3aa: CASSQEEGRGLSGNTIYF
CDR3nt: TGCGCCAGCAGCCAAGAGGAGGGCAGGGGGCTCTCTGGAAACACCATATATTTT

abundance: NA
j_gene: TRBJ1-2
v_gene: TRBV5-1
d_gene: TRBD1
CDR3aa: CASSSLLTGGGYGYTF
CDR3nt: TGCGCCAGCAGCTCCCTCCTCACAGGGGGCGGGTACGGCTACACCTTC

abundance: NA
j_gene: TRBJ2-1
v_gene: TRBV12-5
d_gene: NA
CDR3aa: CASGLDSGLHYNEQFF
CDR3nt: TGTGCTAGTGGTTTGGACAGCGGCTTACACTACAATGAGCAGTTCTTC

abundance: NA
j_gene: TRBJ1-3
v_gene: TRBV2
d_gene: NA
CDR3aa: CASSARTGSPGNTIYF
CDR3nt: TGTGCCAGCAGTGCTAGAACAGGGTCCCCTGGAAACACCATATATTTT

abundance: NA
j_gene: TRBJ2-7
v_gene: TRBV2
d_gene: TRBD2
CDR3aa: CASSVGRGDYYEQYF
CDR3nt: TGTGCCAGCAGTGTAGGGCGGGGGGATTACTACGAGCAGTACTTC

abundance: NA
j_gene: TRBJ2-4
v_gene: TRBV6-1
d_gene: TRBD1
CDR3aa: CASSEPGQGKNIQYF
CDR3nt: TGTGCCAGCAGTGAACCGGGACAGGGTAAAAACATTCAGTACTTC

abundance: NA
j_gene: TRBJ2-3
v_gene: TRBV7-7
d_gene: NA
CDR3aa: CASSSGITVGADTQYF
CDR3nt: TGTGCCAGCAGCTCTGGTATAACGGTGGGGGCAGATACGCAGTATTTT

abundance: NA
j_gene: TRBJ2-7
v_gene: TRBV4-1
d_gene: NA
CDR3aa: CASSQATRTYEQYF
CDR3nt: TGCGCCAGCAGCCAAGCGACCAGAACCTACGAGCAGTACTTC

abundance: NA
j_gene: TRBJ2-3
v_gene: TRBV2
d_gene: NA
CDR3aa: CASSEAGSSTDTQYF
CDR3nt: TGTGCCAGCAGTGAAGCGGGGTCCTCCACAGATACGCAGTATTTT

abundance: NA
j_gene: TRBJ1-1
v_gene: TRBV5-1
d_gene: NA
CDR3aa: CASRGGNTEAFF
CDR3nt: TGCGCCAGCAGAGGAGGGAACACTGAAGCTTTCTTT

abundance: NA
j_gene: TRBJ2-1
v_gene: TRBV6-6
d_gene: NA
CDR3aa: CASSSGANEQFF
CDR3nt: TGTGCCAGCAGTTCCGGGGCCAATGAGCAGTTCTTC

abundance: NA
j_gene: TRBJ1-2
v_gene: TRBV2
d_gene: TRBD1
CDR3aa: CASSYGTAYGYTF
CDR3nt: TGTGCCAGCAGTTACGGGACAGCCTATGGCTACACCTTC

abundance: NA
j_gene: TRBJ2-1
v_gene: TRBV2
d_gene: TRBD2
CDR3aa: CASSEPTSIHADNEQFF
CDR3nt: TGTGCCAGCAGTGAACCGACTAGCATTCACGCGGACAATGAGCAGTTCTTC

abundance: NA
j_gene: TRBJ2-7
v_gene: TRBV11-1
d_gene: NA
CDR3aa: CASSGGQSGTYEQYF
CDR3nt: TGTGCCAGCAGCGGGGGGCAGAGCGGGACCTACGAGCAGTACTTC

abundance: NA
j_gene: TRBJ2-7
v_gene: TRBV28
d_gene: TRBD1
CDR3aa: CASSPPLGGLTSYEQYF
CDR3nt: TGTGCCAGCAGTCCACCGTTAGGGGGCCTAACTTCCTACGAGCAGTACTTC

abundance: NA
j_gene: TRBJ2-7
v_gene: TRBV6-6
d_gene: TRBD1
CDR3aa: CASTVSGTGVYEQYF
CDR3nt: TGTGCCAGCACCGTGTCCGGGACAGGGGTCTACGAGCAGTACTTC

abundance: NA
j_gene: TRBJ1-4
v_gene: TRBV18
d_gene: NA
CDR3aa: CASSPRTTNEKLFF
CDR3nt: TGTGCCAGCTCACCTCGGACAACTAATGAAAAACTGTTTTTT

abundance: many
j_gene: TRBJ1-2
v_gene: TRBV9
d_gene: NA
CDR3aa: CASSVGGDYGYTF
CDR3nt: TGTGCCAGCAGCGTCGGGGGTGACTATGGCTACACCTTC

abundance: NA
j_gene: TRBJ1-1
v_gene: TRBV18
d_gene: NA
CDR3aa: CASSPMADTEAFF
CDR3nt: TGTGCCAGCTCACCCATGGCGGACACTGAAGCTTTCTTT

abundance: NA
j_gene: TRBJ1-2
v_gene: TRBV5-1
d_gene: NA
CDR3aa: CASTDGALSYGYTF
CDR3nt: TGCGCCAGCACCGACGGAGCTTTAAGCTATGGCTACACCTTC

abundance: NA
j_gene: TRBJ2-7
v_gene: TRBV10-3
d_gene: TRBD2
CDR3aa: CAIWTSGNFYEQYF
CDR3nt: TGTGCCATCTGGACTAGCGGGAATTTTTACGAGCAGTACTTC

abundance: once
j_gene: TRBJ1-2
v_gene: TRBV5-4
d_gene: NA
CDR3aa: CASSRTTGTNNYGYTF
CDR3nt: TGTGCCAGCAGCCGAACGACAGGCACAAATAACTATGGCTACACCTTC

abundance: NA
j_gene: TRBJ1-2
v_gene: TRBV27
d_gene: NA
CDR3aa: CASSSLGSNYGYTF
CDR3nt: TGTGCCAGCAGTTCCCTCGGATCTAACTATGGCTACACCTTC